Below, 26 T cell receptor beta chains from the same sample are listed, as sequenced in a study of T cells in Graves' hyperthyroidism and ophthalmopathy. Amplified regions were TCR beta CDR3 sequences from RNA transcripts. An initial round of RT-PCR targeting the TCR CDR3 relied on the HTBI primer set. TCRdb recomputed calls from the multiplex PCR reads with MiXCR, one row per CDR3 protein. The repertoire holds roughly 700,000 distinct CDR3 sequences, approximately 15% seen once, with 15% to 17% in the top ten. The material sequenced was blood. The receptors derive from a man aged 50-60 years with Graves' hyperthyroidism.

The chain uses TRBV19 and TRBJ1-1, with D hard to call. CDR1 is LNHDA and CDR2 is SQIVND in the germline V gene (reference sequence). V shed 2 bases and J shed 7 bases, with 8 bases lying between them. The CDR3 is made up of 12 amino acids. The CDR3 reads CASSISQDEAFF. CDR3 in DNA: TGTGCCAGTAGTATATCTCAGGATGAAGCTTTCTTT. The variable domain in full, with the rest retrieved from reference TRBV19 and TRBJ1-1, is DGGITQSPKYLFRKEGQNVTLSCEQNLNHDAMYWYRQDPGQGLRLIYYSQIVNDFQKGDIAEGYSVSREKKESFPLTVTSAQKNPTAFYLCASSISQDEAFFGQGTRLTVV.

This clonotype was seen only a few times. The chain joins TRBV7-9 to TRBJ2-2; 7 bases map to TRBD1. This CDR3 has 16 residues. The V segment lost 5 bases and the J segment 5 bases; nucleotides outside the gene matches: 11. Per germline, CDR1 SEHNR and CDR2 FQNEAQ (reference sequence). CDR3: CASSPWTGKGTGELFF. Written as DNA, the CDR3 is TGTGCCAGCAGCCCCTGGACAGGAAAAGGGACCGGGGAGCTGTTTTTT.

The chain combines TRBV5-6 with TRBJ2-7, with D tentatively TRBD2 (6 bases). There are 17 residues in the CDR3. The ends were cut back, 3 bases at V and 2 bases at J, with 21 bases in the middle. CDR1 is SGHDT and CDR2 is YYEEEE in the germline V gene. The CDR3 nucleotides read TGTGCCAGCAGCTACCGCCGTTCCGGGAGTTCACCCTACGAGCAGTACTTC. This translates into CASSYRRSGSSPYEQYF.

This clonotype was detected ten times or more. The V call is TRBV27, the J call TRBJ2-1, with 8 bases fitting TRBD2. CDR3 length: 15 amino acids. Germline V gives CDR1 MNHEY, CDR2 SMNVEV (reference sequence). V was pared by 7 bases and J by 7 bases, with 12 bases of the junction left unmatched. CDR3 sequence: CASTPGTRPMNEQFF. Written as DNA, the CDR3 is TGTGCCAGCACTCCTGGGACTAGGCCTATGAATGAGCAGTTCTTC.

The CDR3 DNA reads as TGTGCCACCAGTGAAGAGAGGTGGGGGGCGCAGGACACCGGGGAGCTGTTTTTT. Encoded protein: CATSEERWGAQDTGELFF. This rearrangement joins TRBV24-1 to TRBJ2-2; D is tentatively TRBD1 or TRBD2 (6 bases each). This CDR3 spans 18 amino acids. V was trimmed by 4 bases and J by 3 bases, leaving 20 bases between them. Germline V lookup: CDR1 KGHDR, CDR2 SFDVKD.

This chain links TRBV19 with TRBJ2-1; weak D call: TRBD1 (6 bases). The CDR3 has 13 amino acids. Germline V gene sequence: CDR1 LNHDA, CDR2 SQIVND (reference sequence). V was pared by 6 bases and J by 3 bases, with 9 bases between. The CDR3 region is CASSRDNYNEQFF. CDR3 DNA: TGTGCCAGTAGCCGGGACAACTACAATGAGCAGTTCTTC.

The rearrangement joins TRBV24-1 to TRBJ1-5, with D unclear. Between the trimmed V and J ends, which lost 3 bases and 10 bases, there was a span of 15 bases. In germline, CDR1 is KGHDR, CDR2 SFDVKD. The CDR3 runs to 14 residues. CDR3 coding DNA: TGTGCCACCAGTGATCCGGACCCTGCTCAACCCCAGCATTTT. Its protein is CATSDPDPAQPQHF.

This chain connects TRBV19 to TRBJ1-5; tentatively, D is TRBD1 (5 bases). Between the trimmed V and J ends, which lost 6 bases and 5 bases, there was a span of 17 bases. CDR3 length equals 15 residues. Looked up from germline, CDR1 is LNHDA and CDR2 is SQIVND (reference sequence). CDR3 protein: CASRTLPRGDQPQHF. In DNA form, the CDR3 reads TGTGCCAGTAGGACCCTTCCGCGGGGGGATCAGCCCCAGCATTTT.

This clonotype has a handful of counts. The chain couples TRBV12-3 or TRBV12-4 to TRBJ2-3, with 7 bases fitting TRBD2. CDR3 length equals 16 residues. With 3 bases clipped from V and 3 bases from J, the junction kept 9 bases outside the gene matches. CDR3 DNA: TGTGCCAGCAGTTTCTTGCCAGCGGGAATGACAGATACGCAGTATTTT. Protein: CASSFLPAGMTDTQYF.

This chain connects TRBV5-5 to TRBJ1-1, with D uncertain. This CDR3 has 13 residues. Germline CDR1 is SGHKS and CDR2 is YYEKEE (reference sequence). The V end lost 2 bases, the J end lost 3 bases, and 8 bases lay between the germline ends. The CDR3 bases are TGTGCCAGCAGCTTAGGCCACGACACTGAAGCTTTCTTT. Translation gives CASSLGHDTEAFF.

This clonotype occurred many times. This chain connects TRBV28 to TRBJ2-6; the D is unclear. The V gene's germline CDR1 is MDHEN and CDR2 SYDVKM. The length of the CDR3 is 15 residues. V lost 6 bases, J lost 0 bases, and 9 bases lay in between. Written as DNA, the CDR3 is TGTGCCAGCAGACGCGGAAGCTCTGGGGCCAACGTCCTGACTTTC. Translating it yields CASRRGSSGANVLTF.

This clonotype has a handful of counts. The gene calls are TRBV5-4 and TRBJ2-3, with 9 bases lining up with TRBD2. The CDR3 consists of 16 residues. Germline trimming cut 1 base from V and 5 bases from J; bases unmatched to any gene: 8. Germline-derived CDR1 and CDR2 are SGHNT and YYREEE (reference sequence). CDR3 sequence: CASSLLSSGKKDTQYF. CDR3 DNA sequence: TGTGCCAGCAGCTTGTTGTCTAGCGGGAAAAAAGATACGCAGTATTTT.

This clonotype was counted at least ten times. The chain has TRBV28 and TRBJ1-2; TRBD1 matches at 7 bases. Trimming removed 3 bases from V and 6 bases from J; junction bases left unmatched: 7. In germline, CDR1 is MDHEN, CDR2 SYDVKM. The CDR3 loop spans 14 amino acids. The CDR3 loop is CASSFNSGQDGYTF. CDR3 in DNA: TGTGCCAGCAGTTTCAATTCCGGACAGGATGGCTACACCTTC.

The chain is built from TRBV3-1 and TRBJ1-6, with D uncertain. V gave up 1 base and J gave up 3 bases, with 7 bases separating them. This CDR3 region has 15 residues. CDR1 and CDR2 (germline): LGHDT, YNNKEL (reference sequence). CDR3 region: CASSQVEDYNSPLHF. DNA for the CDR3: TGTGCCAGCAGCCAAGTCGAAGACTATAATTCACCCCTCCACTTT.

This clonotype was detected ten times or more. The rearrangement links TRBV28 to TRBJ1-2, with a possible D match to TRBD1 (6 bases). V lost 2 bases and J 2 bases, leaving 9 bases between the germline ends. CDR3 length: 14 residues. Germline V gene lookup returns CDR1 MDHEN and CDR2 SYDVKM. The CDR3: CASSLRGGNYGYTF. CDR3 nucleotide sequence: TGTGCCAGCAGTTTAAGGGGGGGGAACTATGGCTACACCTTC.

The V call is TRBV6-1, the J call TRBJ2-7; no clear D. Trimming shortened V by 5 bases and J by 0 bases, and 11 bases separated the two germline ends. Per germline, CDR1 MNHNS and CDR2 SASEGT. The CDR3 extends over 14 amino acids. This CDR3 is CASSLSLSSYEQYF. For the CDR3, the DNA is TGTGCCAGCAGTCTAAGCCTGAGCTCCTACGAGCAGTACTTC.

The sample holds many counts of this clonotype. The V call is TRBV11-2, the J call TRBJ2-7, with D unresolved. The CDR3 spans 14 residues. CDR1 is SGHAT and CDR2 is FQNNGV in the germline V gene. V was pared by 5 bases and J by 2 bases, with 13 bases between. The CDR3 protein is CASSRFDGTYEQYF. DNA of the CDR3: TGTGCCAGCAGCAGATTCGACGGAACCTACGAGCAGTACTTC.

This clonotype was found a few times. This chain connects TRBV6-4 to TRBJ1-1, with unresolved D. Germline V gene sequence: CDR1 MRHNA, CDR2 SNTAGT. The germline V and J ends were trimmed by 5 bases and 4 bases, with 11 bases remaining between them. The length of the CDR3 is 13 residues. This CDR3 reads CASSLTESTEAFF. In DNA, the CDR3 is TGTGCCAGCAGTCTGACGGAATCCACTGAAGCTTTCTTT.

Many counts were recorded for this clonotype. This chain joins TRBV2 and TRBJ2-7, with 11 nucleotides matching TRBD2. The junction had 11 bases not matched to a gene; V was cut back by 7 bases and J by 0 bases. Germline V gene lookup returns CDR1 SNHLY and CDR2 FYNNEI. This CDR3 contains 17 residues. The CDR3 bases are TGTGCCAGCATCATACCGGGACTAGCGGACCACTCCTACGAGCAGTACTTC. This translates into CASIIPGLADHSYEQYF.

This clonotype was picked up many times. This chain connects TRBV27 to TRBJ2-7; TRBD2 aligns across 7 bases. J lost 1 base, V lost 4 bases, and 4 bases had no gene match. CDR3 size: 14 residues. Per the germline V gene, CDR1 is MNHEY and CDR2 is SMNVEV (reference sequence). The CDR3 DNA is TGTGCCAGCAGTTGGGTTAGCGGGTCCTACGAGCAGTACTTC. As protein: CASSWVSGSYEQYF.

There are a few counts of this clonotype. The DNA for the CDR3 is TGTGCCACCACGGGGACATTTGGTCAGCCCCAGCATTTT. Protein sequence: CATTGTFGQPQHF. The chain links TRBV19 to TRBJ1-5, with a tentative D call TRBD1 (6 bases). V was cut by 10 bases and J by 6 bases, with 16 bases left in between. Germline V gives CDR1 LNHDA, CDR2 SQIVND (reference sequence). The CDR3 has 13 amino acids.

This clonotype was seen ten or more times. The chain has TRBV6-1 and TRBJ2-7, with a weak D call TRBD2 (7 bases). The V gene's germline CDR1 is MNHNS and CDR2 SASEGT. The CDR3 loop spans 14 amino acids. V lost 5 bases and J 2 bases, leaving 13 bases between the germline ends. CDR3 protein: CASSSGDTTYEQYF. DNA of the CDR3: TGTGCCAGCAGTAGCGGGGACACTACCTACGAGCAGTACTTC.

This clonotype has a count of ten or more. V is TRBV28 and J is TRBJ2-7, with 7 nucleotides matching TRBD2. The CDR3 has 15 amino acids. Germline V gives CDR1 MDHEN, CDR2 SYDVKM. V was clipped by 8 bases and J by 0 bases; unmatched bases: 10. CDR3 in amino acids: CASLFAGDFSYEQYF. The CDR3 nucleotides read TGTGCCAGCCTCTTCGCGGGAGACTTCTCCTACGAGCAGTACTTC.

This clonotype has a count of ten or more. The J gene is TRBJ2-1, the V gene TRBV7-2; TRBD1 is a possible D gene (6 bases). The V gene's germline CDR1 is SGHTA and CDR2 FQGNSA. The CDR3 is made up of 15 amino acids. Trimming left V 5 bases short and J 4 bases short, with 15 bases between. CDR3 in amino acids: CASSLRAGEYNEQFF. For the CDR3, the DNA is TGTGCCAGCAGCCTTAGGGCAGGGGAATACAATGAGCAGTTCTTC.

This chain connects TRBV5-5 to TRBJ1-5, with D possibly being TRBD1 (6 bases). The germline V and J ends were trimmed by 0 bases and 5 bases, with 18 bases remaining between them. The CDR3 covers 17 residues. Germline V gives CDR1 SGHKS, CDR2 YYEKEE (reference sequence). CDR3 in DNA: TGTGCCAGCAGCTTGGGGGGGACACCCCGGACCCATCAGCCCCAGCATTTT. It yields the protein CASSLGGTPRTHQPQHF.

The chain uses TRBV20-1 and TRBJ2-1; 11 bases align to TRBD2. Germline V gives CDR1 DFQATT, CDR2 SNEGSKA (reference sequence). Trimming cost V 6 bases and J 7 bases; bases outside gene matches: 8. The CDR3 length is 14 residues. Written as DNA, the CDR3 is TGCAGTGCAATAACTAGCGGGAGACGGAATGAGCAGTTCTTC. Its protein product is CSAITSGRRNEQFF.